This TCR beta chain was identified in a study of T-cell reconstitution after alpha-beta-depleted transplantation in children. Findings of the study overall: Several hundred expanded graft clones reportedly gave rise to the alpha-beta T cells present about two months after transplant. T-cell numbers and diversity one year post-transplant derived largely from freshly generated T cells.

The CDR3 is 18 amino acids. The germline V gene has CDR1 DFQATT and CDR2 SNEGSKA (reference sequence). Losses at the gene ends were 0 bases for V and 4 bases for J; bases not matched to a gene: 14. Unique molecular identifiers were incorporated during preparation of the TCRbeta library. TCRdb recomputed calls from the PCR reads with MiXCR, one row per CDR3 protein. The sample holds roughly 340,000 distinct CDR3 sequences, around 16% seen once. This clonotype was detected a few times. Its antigen remains unidentified. This rearrangement joins TRBV20-1 to TRBJ2-1; TRBD2 aligns across 8 bases. The starting material was PBMCs, mostly from graft donor cells, obtained 360 days after TCRalphabeta/CD19-depleted stem cell transplant. This sequence originates from a male patient aged 2-15 years who had a stem cell transplant for acute lymphoblastic leukemia, so the T cells may come from the graft donor. CDR3 nucleotides: TGCAGTGCTAGAGATGGACTAGCCAGAATAAGTTTATACAATGAGCAGTTCTTC. Translated, it gives CSARDGLARISLYNEQFF.